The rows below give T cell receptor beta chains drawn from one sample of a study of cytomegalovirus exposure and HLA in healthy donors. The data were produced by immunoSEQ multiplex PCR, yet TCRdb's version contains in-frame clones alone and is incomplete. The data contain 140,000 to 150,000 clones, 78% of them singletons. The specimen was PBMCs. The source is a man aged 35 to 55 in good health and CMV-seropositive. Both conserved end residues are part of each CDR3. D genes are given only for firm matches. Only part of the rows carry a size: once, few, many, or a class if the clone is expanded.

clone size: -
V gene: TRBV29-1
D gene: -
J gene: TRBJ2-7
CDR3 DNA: TGCAGCGCAAAACTAGCTAACGAGCAGTACTTC
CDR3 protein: CSAKLANEQYF

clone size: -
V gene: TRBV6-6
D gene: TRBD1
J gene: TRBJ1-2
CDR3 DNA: TGTGCCAGCAGTCAGACAGGGTGGTTAAATTATGGCTACACCTTC
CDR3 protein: CASSQTGWLNYGYTF

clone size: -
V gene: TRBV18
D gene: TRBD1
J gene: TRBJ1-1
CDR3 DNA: TGTGCCAGCTCACCGACAGGGTTGGAGACTGAAGCTTTCTTT
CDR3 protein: CASSPTGLETEAFF

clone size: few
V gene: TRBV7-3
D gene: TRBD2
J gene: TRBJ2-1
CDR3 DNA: TGTGCCAGCAGCTTACCTAGCGGCTCCTACAATGAGCAGTTCTTC
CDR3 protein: CASSLPSGSYNEQFF

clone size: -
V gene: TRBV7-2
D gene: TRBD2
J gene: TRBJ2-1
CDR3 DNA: TGTGCCAGCAGCTTGGACCCTTTGTGGGAGGGCCTTCGAGATGAGCAGTTCTTC
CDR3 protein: CASSLDPLWEGLRDEQFF

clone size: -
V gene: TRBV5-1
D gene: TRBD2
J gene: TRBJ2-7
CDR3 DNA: TGCGCCAGCAGCCCCGCTAGCGGGAGCGGCAACGAGCAGTACTTC
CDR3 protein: CASSPASGSGNEQYF

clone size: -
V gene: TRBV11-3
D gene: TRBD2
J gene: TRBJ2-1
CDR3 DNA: TGTGCCAGCAGCCCGGGACTAGCGTTGATCGATGAGCAGTTCTTC
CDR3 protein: CASSPGLALIDEQFF

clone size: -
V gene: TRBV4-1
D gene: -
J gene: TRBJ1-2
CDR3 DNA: TGCGCCAGCAGCCAAGGACAGACGACCCTAGGCTACACCTTC
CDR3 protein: CASSQGQTTLGYTF

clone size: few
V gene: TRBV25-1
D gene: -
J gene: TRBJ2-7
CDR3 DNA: TGTGCCAGCAGTGAAGGGGTCCTAGGTTGGGAGCAGCAGTACTTC
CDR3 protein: CASSEGVLGWEQQYF

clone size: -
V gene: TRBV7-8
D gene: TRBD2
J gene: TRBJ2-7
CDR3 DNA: TGTGCCAGCAGCCCACGGACTAGCGTGACCTCCTACGAGCAGTACTTC
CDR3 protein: CASSPRTSVTSYEQYF

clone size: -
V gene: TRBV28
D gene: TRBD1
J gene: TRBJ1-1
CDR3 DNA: TGTGCCAGCAGTTGGGCAGGGGGAGGTGAAGCTTTCTTT
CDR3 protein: CASSWAGGGEAFF